Listed below are T cell receptor beta chains from one sample, sequenced in a study of cytomegalovirus exposure and HLA in healthy donors. TCRdb keeps only in-frame clones here, not all; method: immunoSEQ multiplex PCR. This sample has about 190,000 clones, with 80% to 85% found just once. The sample comprised PBMCs. Receptors were obtained from a woman aged 18-29 years in good health and CMV-seropositive. CDR3s include the opening cysteine and the closing phenylalanine or tryptophan. The D gene is left open where the match is weak. For some rows the clone size is stated as once, few or many, or as a class when expanded; others skip it.

TRBV7-9	TRBJ1-5	NA	NA	TGTGCCAGCAGCTTAGGGAGTCAGCCCCAGCATTTT	CASSLGSQPQHF
TRBV19	TRBJ2-2	NA	NA	TGTGCCAGTAACAACCAGGGGAACGGGGAGCTGTTTTTT	CASNNQGNGELFF
TRBV14	TRBJ1-2	NA	NA	TGTGCCAGCAGCCGCGGGGATTACTATGGCTACACCTTC	CASSRGDYYGYTF
TRBV5-1	TRBJ1-2	NA	TRBD1	TGCGCCAGCAGCTTGGAAGGGGGCGGGACAGGAGGCGGCTACACCTTC	CASSLEGGGTGGGYTF
TRBV30	TRBJ1-3	NA	NA	TGTGCCTGGAGTTCGAGCTCTGGAAACACCATATATTTT	CAWSSSSGNTIYF
TRBV5-5	TRBJ1-1	NA	NA	TGTGCCAGCGGTCTCCGACAGAACACTGAAGCTTTCTTT	CASGLRQNTEAFF
TRBV6-4	TRBJ1-4	NA	NA	TGTGCCAGCAGTGAATTTTCTACAACAGAAGAGAATGAAAAACTGTTTTTT	CASSEFSTTEENEKLFF
TRBV11-2	TRBJ1-2	NA	TRBD1	TGTGCCAGCAGCCCTAACACAGGGGCAGGAGGAAGTGGCTACACCTTC	CASSPNTGAGGSGYTF
TRBV12-5	TRBJ1-1	once	NA	TGTGCTAGTGGTTTGAACATAGGACTACCCACTGAAGCTTTCTTT	CASGLNIGLPTEAFF
TRBV11-1	TRBJ2-7	NA	NA	TGTGCCAGCAGCTTGGGTCACGAGGCTCCCTACGAGCAGTACTTC	CASSLGHEAPYEQYF
TRBV20-1	TRBJ1-2	NA	NA	TGCAGTGCTAAAAACCGGGGTGGCTACACCTTC	CSAKNRGGYTF
TRBV10-3	TRBJ1-5	NA	TRBD1	TGTGCCATCAGTAGACAGGGGTTTGGAGGCTATAGCAATCAGCCCCAGCATTTT	CAISRQGFGGYSNQPQHF
TRBV5-1	TRBJ1-2	NA	TRBD1	TGCGCCAGCAGACAGGACAGGGACTATGGCTACACCTTC	CASRQDRDYGYTF
TRBV6-1	TRBJ2-1	NA	TRBD2	TGTGCCACTGAAGCGGGGAGCTCCTACAATGAGCAGTTCTTC	CATEAGSSYNEQFF
TRBV30	TRBJ1-6	NA	NA	TGTGCCTTTGGACGGGGGAGTAGCTCCTATAATTCACCCCTCCACTTT	CAFGRGSSSYNSPLHF
TRBV11-3	TRBJ2-5	NA	NA	TGTGCCAGCAGCTTAGATCGCGCTTTTGCAGAGACCCAGTACTTC	CASSLDRAFAETQYF
TRBV5-1	TRBJ2-7	NA	NA	TGCGCCAGCAGCCCGGACATACCCTACGAGCAGTACTTC	CASSPDIPYEQYF
TRBV7-3	TRBJ1-1	NA	NA	TGTGCCAGCAGCTTTCGCATAGGGGGGGTGGTCGACACTGAAGCTTTCTTT	CASSFRIGGVVDTEAFF
TRBV15	TRBJ1-1	NA	TRBD1	TGTGCCACCAGCAGAGGTTGGACAGGGATGAACACTGAAGCTTTCTTT	CATSRGWTGMNTEAFF
TRBV7-3	TRBJ1-1	NA	NA	TGTGCCAGCAGCTTAAACAGGGACACTGAAGCTTTCTTT	CASSLNRDTEAFF
TRBV5-4	TRBJ2-3	NA	TRBD2	TGTGCCAGCAGCTTAGGACTAGCGGGGACAGATACGCAGTATTTT	CASSLGLAGTDTQYF
TRBV5-1	TRBJ2-5	NA	NA	TGCGCCAGCAGCTCCCCCGGGGAAGGGGAGACCCAGTACTTC	CASSSPGEGETQYF
TRBV18	TRBJ1-1	NA	NA	TGTGCCAGCTCACCAGAATCGGGGGACACTGAAGCTTTCTTT	CASSPESGDTEAFF
TRBV19	TRBJ2-2	NA	NA	TGTGCCAGTAGTATAGGTCGGGGTACGGGTATACTGCGCACCGGGGAGCTGTTTTTT	CASSIGRGTGILRTGELFF
TRBV7-6	TRBJ2-4	NA	NA	TGTGCCAGCAGCTTGCAGGGGGGAAATGACATTCAGTACTTC	CASSLQGGNDIQYF
TRBV5-1	TRBJ1-1	NA	NA	TGCGCCAGCAGCTCTCGCCAGGGGCGGGACACTGAAGCTTTCTTT	CASSSRQGRDTEAFF
TRBV4-3	TRBJ1-2	NA	NA	TGCGCCAGCAGCCAAGAACAATATGCAGGGGCTAACTATGGCTACACCTTC	CASSQEQYAGANYGYTF
TRBV5-1	TRBJ2-5	once	NA	TGCGCCAGCAGCCTAGAGAAGACCCAGTACTTC	CASSLEKTQYF
TRBV7-2	TRBJ1-2	NA	TRBD1	TGTGCCAGCAGCTTCGACAGGGGGCAGGGCTACACCTTC	CASSFDRGQGYTF
TRBV5-4	TRBJ2-7	NA	NA	TGTGCCAGCAGCTGGACCCAGGGGATCGAGCAGTACTTC	CASSWTQGIEQYF
TRBV29-1	TRBJ2-7	NA	TRBD2	TGCAGCGTTGATCTGGGAGGGAGCTCCTACGAGCAGTACTTC	CSVDLGGSSYEQYF
TRBV2	TRBJ2-5	NA	TRBD2	TGTGCCAGCAGTGAGATGCTCGGGGGGAGGACCCAGTACTTC	CASSEMLGGRTQYF
TRBV6-5	TRBJ1-2	NA	TRBD1	TGTGCCAGCAGTTGGGACAGGGGGCAAGGTGGCTACACCTTC	CASSWDRGQGGYTF
TRBV27	TRBJ1-2	NA	NA	TGTGCCAGCAGTTCTTACACAGGGATAGGCTACACCTTC	CASSSYTGIGYTF
TRBV5-8	TRBJ1-2	NA	TRBD1	TGTGCCAGCAGCCACGGGACAGGGGACTATGGCTACACCTTC	CASSHGTGDYGYTF
TRBV4-3	TRBJ1-6	few	TRBD1	TGCGCCAGCAGCCTGGGACAGGGTAATTCACCCCTCCACTTT	CASSLGQGNSPLHF
TRBV29-1	TRBJ1-3	NA	NA	TGCAGCGTGACAGGAATAGTCGGAAACACCATATATTTT	CSVTGIVGNTIYF
TRBV10-3	TRBJ1-1	NA	TRBD1	TGTGCCATCAGCCCCAGGGGGCGAGGAACTGAAGCTTTCTTT	CAISPRGRGTEAFF
TRBV19	TRBJ1-2	NA	NA	TGTGCCAGTAGTATTGCGAGAATTGATGGCTACACCTTC	CASSIARIDGYTF
TRBV30	TRBJ2-7	NA	NA	TGTGCCTGGAGTGTAGTAGGGAGGGAGCAGTACTTC	CAWSVVGREQYF
TRBV18	TRBJ2-4	few	TRBD2	TGTGCCAGCGGTAGCGGGGGACCCGGTCACGATGGCATTCAGTACTTC	CASGSGGPGHDGIQYF
TRBV7-3	TRBJ2-5	NA	TRBD2	TGTGCCAGTTCGGACTCGGGGGGGGCGAGGGAGACCCAGTACTTC	CASSDSGGARETQYF
TRBV4-1	TRBJ2-2	few	TRBD2	TGCGCCAGCAGCCAAGATTTTAGCGGGGACACCGGGGAGCTGTTTTTT	CASSQDFSGDTGELFF
TRBV18	TRBJ2-1	NA	TRBD2	TGTGCCAGCTCACTCACAACCGGGACTAGCTCGAATGAGCAGTTCTTC	CASSLTTGTSSNEQFF
TRBV29-1	TRBJ1-2	NA	TRBD1	TGCAGCGTTGAAGTTCGAGGACAGGGGGCGCTTAAGCGGTATGGCTACACCTTC	CSVEVRGQGALKRYGYTF
TRBV5-4	TRBJ2-7	NA	NA	TGTGCCAGCAGTGAACAGACGGGGACCTACGAGCAGTACTTC	CASSEQTGTYEQYF
TRBV5-1	TRBJ2-2	NA	NA	TGCGCCAGCAGCGCCAGGGCGCCCGGGGAGCTGTTTTTT	CASSARAPGELFF
TRBV9	TRBJ2-1	NA	TRBD2	TGTGCCAGCAGCATGAGCGGGGGGGCGTACAATGAGCAGTTCTTC	CASSMSGGAYNEQFF
TRBV28	TRBJ1-2	NA	NA	TGTGCCAGCAGTTTGGGCAACTATGGCTACACCTTC	CASSLGNYGYTF
TRBV7-2	TRBJ1-2	NA	NA	TGTGCCAGCAGACCGGACAGCTCCTATGGCTACACCTTC	CASRPDSSYGYTF
TRBV6-4	TRBJ1-4	NA	NA	TGTGCCAGCCCCCCCGATGAAAAACTGTTTTTT	CASPPDEKLFF
TRBV4-3	TRBJ1-6	NA	TRBD1	TGCGCCAGCAGCCAATTCGAGACAGGGACGAGAGCCCTCCACTTT	CASSQFETGTRALHF